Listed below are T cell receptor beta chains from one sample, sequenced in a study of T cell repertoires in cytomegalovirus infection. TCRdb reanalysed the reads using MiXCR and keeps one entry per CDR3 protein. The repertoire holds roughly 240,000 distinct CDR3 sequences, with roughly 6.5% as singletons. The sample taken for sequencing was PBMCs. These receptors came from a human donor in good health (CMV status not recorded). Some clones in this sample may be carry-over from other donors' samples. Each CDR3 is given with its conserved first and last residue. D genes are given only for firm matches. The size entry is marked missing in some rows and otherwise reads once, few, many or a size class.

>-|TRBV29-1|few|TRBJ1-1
TGCAGCGTTGAGGAGCAGGGGAGGCGGAACACTGAAGCTTTCTTT
CSVEEQGRRNTEAFF
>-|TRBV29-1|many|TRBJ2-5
TGCAGCGTTTGGGAATTCCAAGAGACCCAGTACTTC
CSVWEFQETQYF
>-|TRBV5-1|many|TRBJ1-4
TGCGCCAGCAGCTCAGGGGAGGTGGTAGTCGAAAAACTGTTTTTT
CASSSGEVVVEKLFF
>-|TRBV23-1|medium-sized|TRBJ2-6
TGCGCCAGCAGTCAATCGGGGGGCTCTGGGGCCAACGTCCTGACTTTC
CASSQSGGSGANVLTF
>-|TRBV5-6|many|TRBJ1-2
TGTGCCAGCAGCCCGCTCCTGGGAGGGGAAAACAGCTATGGCTACACCTTC
CASSPLLGGENSYGYTF
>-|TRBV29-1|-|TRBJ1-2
TGCAGCGTTGTCCCTATCGACGGATCTAACTATGGCTACACCTTC
CSVVPIDGSNYGYTF
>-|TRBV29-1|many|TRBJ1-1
TGCAGCGTAGTCTGGGGGAGCACTGAAGCTTTCTTT
CSVVWGSTEAFF
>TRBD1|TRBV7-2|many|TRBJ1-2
TGTGCCAGCAGCTTAACCAGGGGGTCGGTATCGAATGGCTACACCTTC
CASSLTRGSVSNGYTF
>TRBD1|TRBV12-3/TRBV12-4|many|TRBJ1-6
TGTGCCAGCAGTTACCAGGGACAGGGATATTCACCCCTCCACTTT
CASSYQGQGYSPLHF
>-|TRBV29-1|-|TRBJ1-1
TGCAGCGTTGAAACCAGGATTGACATGAACACTGAAGCTTTCTTT
CSVETRIDMNTEAFF
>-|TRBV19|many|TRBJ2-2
TGTGCCAGCCAGTCCCCTCCGAACACCGGGGAGCTGTTTTTT
CASQSPPNTGELFF
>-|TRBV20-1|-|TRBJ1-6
TGCAGTGCTAGAGATCCCGGGGTTTTAGCCCTCCACTTT
CSARDPGVLALHF
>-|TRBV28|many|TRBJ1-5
TGTGCCAGCAGTCGACCTAGGGGTTATAGCAATCAGCCCCAGCATTTT
CASSRPRGYSNQPQHF
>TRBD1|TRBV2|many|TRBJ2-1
TGTGCCAGCAGTTCACCGGGACAGGGGAAGAATGAGCAGTTCTTC
CASSSPGQGKNEQFF
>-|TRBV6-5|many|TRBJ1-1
TGTGCCAGCAGTTACTTGTTATCGGGAGGCACTGAAGCTTTCTTT
CASSYLLSGGTEAFF
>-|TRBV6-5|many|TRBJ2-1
TGTGCCAGCAGTTATCGAGACGGAAATGAGCAGTTCTTC
CASSYRDGNEQFF
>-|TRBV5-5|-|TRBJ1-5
TGTGCCAGCAGCTTGGGGGGGTTCAATCAGCCCCAGCATTTT
CASSLGGFNQPQHF
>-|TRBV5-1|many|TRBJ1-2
TGCGCCAGCGGCGAGGACAGCGAACCTCTGGGCTACACCTTC
CASGEDSEPLGYTF
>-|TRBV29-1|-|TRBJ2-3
TGCAGCGTTGGGTGGGTCGCTCCTAGCGCCCACACAGATACGCAGTATTTT
CSVGWVAPSAHTDTQYF
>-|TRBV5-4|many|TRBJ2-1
TGTGCCAGCAGCTTGCCGGGGACGTCTGGTAATGAGCAGTTCTTC
CASSLPGTSGNEQFF
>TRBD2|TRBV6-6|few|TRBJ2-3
TGTGCCAGCAATCCGGGCGGCCATAGGGCAGCGGGGAGCACAGATACGCAGTATTTT
CASNPGGHRAAGSTDTQYF
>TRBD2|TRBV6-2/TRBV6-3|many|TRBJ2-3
TGTGCCAGCAGTTCGGGGTTAGCGGGGGGGCCGAGATCAGATACGCAGTATTTT
CASSSGLAGGPRSDTQYF
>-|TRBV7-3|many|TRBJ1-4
TGTGCCAGCAGCTTACGGGCGACGGGGAATGAAAAACTGTTTTTT
CASSLRATGNEKLFF
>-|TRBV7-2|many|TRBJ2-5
TGTGCCAGCAGCGTCCAAGAGACCCAGTACTTC
CASSVQETQYF
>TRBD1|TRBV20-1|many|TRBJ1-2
TGCAGTGCCAGTCCGGGACAGGGAGTGGATGGCTACACCTTC
CSASPGQGVDGYTF
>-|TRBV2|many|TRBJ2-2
TGTGCCAGCAGTGACCTGGGGACGGGGGAGCTGTTTTTT
CASSDLGTGELFF
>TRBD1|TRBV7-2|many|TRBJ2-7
TGTGCCAGCAGCTTAGAGACAGGGGCCCACTATACCTACGAGCAGTACTTC
CASSLETGAHYTYEQYF
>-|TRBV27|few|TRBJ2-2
TGTGCCAGCAAAAGGGGATCCGGCGGTTACGGGGAGCTGTTTTTT
CASKRGSGGYGELFF
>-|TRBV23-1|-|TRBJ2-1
TGCGCCAGCAGTCAGAGGGTCCTGACAGAGAGTCCTTTGGATGAGCAGTTCTTC
CASSQRVLTESPLDEQFF
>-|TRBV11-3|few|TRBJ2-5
TGTGCCAGCAGCTTCAGGGGACGGGGGGAGACCCAGTACTTC
CASSFRGRGETQYF
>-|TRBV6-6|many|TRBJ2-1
TGTGCCAGCAGTTACTCGGAAAGCGGTGAGCAGTTCTTC
CASSYSESGEQFF
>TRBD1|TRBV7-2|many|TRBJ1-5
TGTGCCAGCAGCTTCTGGGACAGTTCCAATCAGCCCCAGCATTTT
CASSFWDSSNQPQHF
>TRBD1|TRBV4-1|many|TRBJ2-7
TGCGCCAGCAGCCAGGTTCCGGGACAGGCTATCTACGAGCAGTACTTC
CASSQVPGQAIYEQYF
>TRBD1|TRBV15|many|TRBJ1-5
TGTGCCACCAGCAGAGGCGGGGGACAGGCGTCGTGGCAGCCCCAGCATTTT
CATSRGGGQASWQPQHF
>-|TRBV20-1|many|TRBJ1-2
TGCAGTGCTAGTCCAGGGGCCTATGGCTACACCTTC
CSASPGAYGYTF
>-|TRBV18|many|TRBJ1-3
TGTGCCAGCTCACCACAAACAGGGTTCTCTGGAAACACCATATATTTT
CASSPQTGFSGNTIYF
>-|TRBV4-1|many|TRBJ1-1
TGCGCCAGCAGCCAAGAGGGTAGGAACACTGAAGCTTTCTTT
CASSQEGRNTEAFF
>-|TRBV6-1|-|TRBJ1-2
TGTGCCAGCCAAGCCGTCCGTGGCTATGGCTACACCTTC
CASQAVRGYGYTF
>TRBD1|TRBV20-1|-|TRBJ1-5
TGCAGTGCTAGAGACAGGGGGGGGGGCAATCAGCCCCAGCATTTT
CSARDRGGGNQPQHF
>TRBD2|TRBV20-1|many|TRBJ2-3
TGCAGTGCTAGTTTAGCGGGGGCACACACAGATACGCAGTATTTT
CSASLAGAHTDTQYF
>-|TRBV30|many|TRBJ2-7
TGTGCCTGGAGTGTACTTCGGCCGACGTTCTACGAGCAGTACTTC
CAWSVLRPTFYEQYF
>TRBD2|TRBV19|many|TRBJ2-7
TGTGCCAGTAGTTCGGGACTAGCGGCCCTCTACGAGCAGTACTTC
CASSSGLAALYEQYF
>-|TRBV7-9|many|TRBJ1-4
TGTGCCAGCAGCAGCTCGGGGCGGGAAAAACTGTTTTTT
CASSSSGREKLFF
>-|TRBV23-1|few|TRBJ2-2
TGCGCCAGCAGTCAATCGGAGGGACCCTCCAACCTGGGGGGGGAGCTGTTTTTT
CASSQSEGPSNLGGELFF
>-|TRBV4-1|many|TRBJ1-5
TGCGCCAGCAGCCAAGAAATCCGGGGTAAAGATCCTCCCCAGCATTTT
CASSQEIRGKDPPQHF
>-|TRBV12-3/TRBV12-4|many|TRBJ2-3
TGTGCCAGCAGTTTCACGGGACCCGCAAAGGATACGCAGTATTTT
CASSFTGPAKDTQYF
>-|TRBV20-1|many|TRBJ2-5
TGCAGTGCTACCAGCGGGCTATGGAAGACCCAGTACTTC
CSATSGLWKTQYF
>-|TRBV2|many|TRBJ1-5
TGTGCCAGCGGAACCGATAGCAATCAGCCCCAGCATTTT
CASGTDSNQPQHF
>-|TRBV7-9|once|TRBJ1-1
TGTGCCAGCAGCGCGCCTTGGGGCGGCCGTATGAACACTGAAGCTTTCTTT
CASSAPWGGRMNTEAFF
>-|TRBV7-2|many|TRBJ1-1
TGTGCCAGCAGCTTAGCGAGGCAGCTGAACACTGAAGCTTTCTTT
CASSLARQLNTEAFF
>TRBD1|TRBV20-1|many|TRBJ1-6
TGCAGTGCTAGGGAACCCTCGGGACAGGGGTTCTCACCCCTCCACTTT
CSAREPSGQGFSPLHF
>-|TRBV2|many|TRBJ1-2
TGTGCCAGCAGTGAAAGCGAAAGCTATGGCTACACCTTC
CASSESESYGYTF
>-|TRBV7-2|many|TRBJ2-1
TGTGCCAGCAGCTCTGCGGGGATACAGTACAATGAGCAGTTCTTC
CASSSAGIQYNEQFF